This T cell receptor (beta chain) was identified during a study of shared clonotypes between healthy human individuals. Germline CDR1 is SNHLY and CDR2 is FYNNEI. This CDR3 has 12 residues. V lost 2 bases and J lost 7, with 9 bases in between. At a deep level, the assay was run. The replicate PCRs on unsorted PBMC were given approximately 300 ng DNA, which is about 30,000 T cell genomes. Authors' analysis steps: Because ImmunoSEQ provided only junction sequences with no quality scores, the filtering differed. Repertoires were generated with immunoSEQ multiplex PCR, while TCRdb's copy carries only in-frame clones and drops some. V, J and clone size derive from that table, while D and trimming were established from the DNA sequence. Among hundreds of thousands of clones, about 76% were seen once, and the ten largest hold 13%.

The gene calls are TRBV2 and TRBJ2-7, with TRBD1 as a possible D gene (6 bases). Input material: PBMCs. This TCR was sampled from a woman in her thirties or forties in good health. Some clones in this sample may be carry-over from other donors' samples. The CDR3 reads CASSETGREQYF. CDR3 nucleotide sequence: TGTGCCAGCAGTGAAACAGGGCGAGAGCAGTACTTC.